The 9 T cell receptor beta chains in this list originate from one sample, sequenced in a study of technical replicates of blood from a handful of donors. This table comes from immunoSEQ multiplex PCR, and its TCRdb copy is limited to in-frame clones, with some not included. The profile covers 80,000 or so clones, with roughly 98% appearing a single time and approximately 0.15% taken by the ten largest. Input material: T cells isolated from PBMCs. The receptors were gathered from a human donor in good health.

The J gene is TRBJ2-2, the V gene TRBV27, with D possibly being TRBD2 (5 bases). With 1 base removed from V and 0 bases from J, the gap between germline ends came to 9 bases. This CDR3 is 16 amino acids long. The germline gives CDR1 MNHEY, CDR2 SMNVEV (reference sequence). CDR3 in DNA: TGTGCCAGCAGTTTATGGAGAGGGACGAACACCGGGGAGCTGTTTTTT. Protein sequence: CASSLWRGTNTGELFF.

The V gene is TRBV7-2, the J gene TRBJ2-7; 9 bases map to TRBD1. The germline gives CDR1 SGHTA, CDR2 FQGNSA. The CDR3 totals 19 residues. Trimming at V came to 0 bases and at J to 0 bases, leaving 12 bases not matched to a gene. DNA for the CDR3: TGTGCCAGCAGCTTAGCACGGTACTTCGGGACAGGGACCTCCTACGAGCAGTACTTC. Its translation: CASSLARYFGTGTSYEQYF.

J is TRBJ2-7 and V is TRBV21-1; TRBD2, as called in the table, went unchecked against the DNA. TRBV21-1 is flagged as a pseudogene. The CDR3 sequence is 18 residues long. CDR3 in DNA: TGTGCCAGCAGCACCCCAGCGGGGGGGCTAGACAGGTGGTACGAGCAGTACTTC. Its protein is CASSTPAGGLDRWYEQYF.

This clone was counted a single time. The rearrangement uses TRBV9 and TRBJ1-1; the D gene is possibly TRBD1 (6 bases). V lost 2 bases, J lost 0 bases, and 11 bases lay in between. Per germline, CDR1 SGDLS and CDR2 YYNGEE. This CDR3 is 15 amino acids long. The CDR3 nucleotides read TGTGCCAGCAGCGTGCAACAGGGAATGAACACTGAAGCTTTCTTT. Amino acid sequence: CASSVQQGMNTEAFF.

This chain joins TRBV10-2 and TRBJ1-1, with a possible D match to TRBD1 (6 bases). This CDR3 is built from 15 residues. Trimming took 3 bases from V and 3 from J, leaving 14 bases between them. Per germline, CDR1 WSHSY and CDR2 SAAADI. CDR3 region: CASSDRGDLDTEAFF. The CDR3 DNA follows: TGCGCCAGCAGTGACAGGGGAGATCTCGACACTGAAGCTTTCTTT.

The V call is TRBV6-1, the J call TRBJ1-1; 7 bases fit TRBD1. This CDR3 spans 15 amino acids. CDR1 and CDR2 from the germline V gene are MNHNS and SASEGT. Trimming at V came to 4 bases and at J to 6 bases, leaving 11 bases not matched to a gene. CDR3: CASSGLLTGQAEAFF. The CDR3 DNA reads as TGTGCCAGCAGTGGATTGTTGACAGGACAGGCTGAAGCTTTCTTT.

The chain employs TRBV10-3 and TRBJ1-3; possible D gene TRBD1, 5 bases. Trimming left V 6 bases short and J 0 bases short, with 18 bases between. This CDR3 has 17 amino acids. Germline V gene lookup returns CDR1 ENHRY and CDR2 SYGVKD. For the CDR3, the DNA is TGTGCCATCAGGATGGGGCTCGACAGTAGCTCTGGAAACACCATATATTTT. Translation gives CAIRMGLDSSSGNTIYF.

J is TRBJ1-2 and V is TRBV6-5, with D tentatively TRBD1 (5 bases). The CDR3 length is 12 residues. V was shortened by 7 bases and J by 5 bases, with 11 bases between the two germline ends. Germline V gives CDR1 MNHEY, CDR2 SVGAGI. The DNA for the CDR3 is TGTGCCAGCACCCAGGAGGGGTATGGCTACACCTTC. Its translation is CASTQEGYGYTF.

A single count supports this clone. This chain connects TRBV11-3 to TRBJ2-7, with D tentatively TRBD1 (6 bases). The CDR3 runs to 13 residues. The germline V and J ends were trimmed by 5 bases and 5 bases, with 13 bases remaining between them. Germline CDR1 is SGHNT and CDR2 is YENEEA. The CDR3 loop reads CASSPNTGNEQYF. The CDR3, as DNA: TGTGCCAGCAGCCCTAATACAGGGAACGAGCAGTACTTC.